This entry describes one TCR beta chain. The data stem from a study of shared clonotypes between healthy human individuals. Clones were sequenced by immunoSEQ multiplex PCR, and TCRdb holds only the in-frame ones, with some missing. The sample consists of some 490,000 clones, about 78% of them appearing once. The CDR3 spans 13 residues. V lost 5 bases, J lost 3 bases, and 3 bases stayed unmatched. Germline CDR1 and CDR2: SGHVS and FQNEAQ. The sequenced sample was PBMCs. This chain connects TRBV7-8 to TRBJ2-7; 8 bases are shared with TRBD1. The sequence was collected from a woman aged 35 to 49 in good health. Some clones in this sample may be carry-over from other donors' samples. The CDR3 nucleotides are TGTGCCAGCAGCCGGGGACAGGTCTACGAGCAGTACTTC. Encoded protein: CASSRGQVYEQYF.